A single sample is the source of the 3 T cell receptor beta chains below, sequenced in a study of shared clonotypes between healthy human individuals. Clones were sequenced by immunoSEQ multiplex PCR, and TCRdb holds only the in-frame ones, with some missing. The sample carries about 610,000 clones, approximately 96% recorded once. As defined, naive CD8 cells were CD45RO-negative and positively selected for CCR7, with terminally differentiated effector memory CD45RA+ cells excluded. The sequenced sample consisted of naive CD8+ T cells sorted from blood. All receptors come from a woman in her 30s in good health.

The chain carries TRBV25-1 and TRBJ1-5; D unclear. Trimming shortened V by 4 bases and J by 4 bases, and 11 bases separated the two germline ends. The CDR3 sequence is 14 residues long. Germline V gives CDR1 MGHDK, CDR2 SYGVNS. The DNA of the CDR3 is TGTGCCAGCAGTGCCGGGCTGCTAAATCAGCCCCAGCATTTT. As protein: CASSAGLLNQPQHF.

The CDR3 loop reads CASSLLQDDSGNTIYF. CDR3 bases: TGTGCCAGCAGTTTACTCCAGGACGACTCTGGAAACACCATATATTTT. The chain recombines TRBV28 with TRBJ1-3; D is uncertain. Between the trimmed V and J ends, which lost 2 bases and 0 bases, there was a span of 11 bases. Germline CDR1 MDHEN, CDR2 SYDVKM. The CDR3 spans 16 residues.

This chain joins TRBV5-6 and TRBJ2-1, with 8 bases aligning to TRBD2. Germline CDR1 and CDR2: SGHDT and YYEEEE. The CDR3 extends over 12 amino acids. The J segment lost 15 bases and the V segment lost 0 bases, leaving 5 bases of the junction unmatched. This CDR3 reads CASSLGSGSRFF. The DNA for the CDR3 is TGTGCCAGCAGCTTGGGGAGCGGGAGTAGGTTCTTC.